Listed here are 12 T cell receptor beta chains from one sample, sequenced in a study of human T cells and chemical hapten exposure. Each CDR3 protein is one row after TCRdb ran MiXCR on the RACE reads. The sample contains 130,000 or so distinct CDR3 sequences, approximately 9% of which appear only once. Time point described: healthy volunteer bleed at 2 weeks. Unfractionated whole blood yielded total RNA. Input material: whole blood. The receptor set was obtained from a male donor in good health. Some clones in this sample may be carry-over from other donors' samples.

This clonotype was observed at least ten times. This sequence joins TRBV20-1 and TRBJ2-1; 11 bases agree with TRBD2. This CDR3 is built from 17 residues. V trimming: 3 bases; J trimming: 7 bases; junction bases outside the gene matches: 14. In germline, CDR1 is DFQATT, CDR2 SNEGSKA (reference sequence). The CDR3 DNA sequence: TGCAGTGCTAGGGCCCATAGCGGGAGGGCCAACCAAAATGAGCAGTTCTTC. Amino acids: CSARAHSGRANQNEQFF.

This clonotype was seen ten or more times. The rearrangement uses TRBV4-1 and TRBJ2-3; D unresolved. The CDR3 covers 14 residues. The V end was cut by 0 bases, the J end by 0 bases, with 4 bases between. Germline V gene lookup returns CDR1 MGHRA and CDR2 YSYEKL. Written as DNA, the CDR3 is TGCGCCAGCAGCCAAGAGACTAGCACAGATACGCAGTATTTT. Protein product: CASSQETSTDTQYF.

V and J are TRBV6-5 and TRBJ2-7; D might be TRBD1 (5 bases). V lost 2 bases and J lost 5, with 10 bases in between. The CDR3 is made up of 13 amino acids. The germline gives CDR1 MNHEY, CDR2 SVGAGI. The DNA for the CDR3 is TGTGCCAGCAGTTACCGGGCAGGGAACGAGCAGTACTTC. It translates to CASSYRAGNEQYF.

This clonotype was counted many times. The chain has TRBV20-1 and TRBJ2-1; no reliable D call. V was pared by 3 bases and J by 5 bases, with 8 bases between. The CDR3 consists of 12 residues. From germline, CDR1 is DFQATT and CDR2 SNEGSKA (reference sequence). This CDR3 is CSARLTDNEQFF. The CDR3, as DNA: TGCAGTGCTAGGCTTACGGACAATGAGCAGTTCTTC.

This clonotype came up a few times. The chain joins TRBV29-1 to TRBJ2-7, with no clear D. In germline, CDR1 is SQVTM, CDR2 ANQGSEA. Trimming took off 7 bases at V and 6 bases at J, with 13 bases between the two ends. The CDR3 totals 11 residues. The CDR3 nucleotides are TGCAGCGCCGAGGCGATTGCCGAGCAGTACTTC. As protein: CSAEAIAEQYF.

As regards this clonotype: A much larger clone sits a single nucleotide away, making a read error possible. The chain combines TRBV3-1 with TRBJ2-5, with 12 positions matching TRBD2. CDR3 length equals 17 residues. The J segment lost 3 bases and the V segment lost 2 bases, leaving 7 bases of the junction unmatched. Germline CDR1 LGHDT, CDR2 YNNKEL (reference sequence). The CDR3 reads CASSQLAGGPSKETQYF. In nucleotides, the CDR3 is TGTGCCAGCAGCCAACTAGCGGGAGGGCCTTCCAAAGAGACCCAGTACTTC.

This chain connects TRBV27 to TRBJ1-5; D gene unclear. The germline V and J ends were trimmed by 2 bases and 6 bases, with 11 bases remaining between them. Germline CDR1 and CDR2: MNHEY and SMNVEV (reference sequence). The CDR3 is 14 amino acids. Here the CDR3 reads CASSLQAWGQPQHF. CDR3 in DNA: TGTGCCAGCAGTTTACAGGCTTGGGGTCAGCCCCAGCATTTT.

This clonotype was counted between two and nine times. This sequence joins TRBV7-2 and TRBJ2-3; TRBD2 matches 11 bases. V shed 5 bases, J shed 0 bases, and the junction held 7 bases outside the gene matches. CDR1 and CDR2 from the germline V gene are SGHTA and FQGNSA. The CDR3 spans 17 residues. CDR3 sequence reads: CASSNRLAGFSTDTQYF. CDR3 DNA: TGTGCCAGCAGCAACCGACTAGCGGGGTTTAGCACAGATACGCAGTATTTT.

This clonotype was counted between two and nine times. The chain employs TRBV5-1 and TRBJ1-1; D is ambiguous. There are 12 residues in the CDR3. Trimming cost V 5 bases and J 0 bases, with 5 bases left between them. The germline CDR1 and CDR2 sequences are SGHRS and YFSETQ. The CDR3 spells CASRTMNTEAFF. The CDR3 region has the DNA TGCGCCAGCAGGACGATGAACACTGAAGCTTTCTTT.

The V gene is TRBV7-2, the J gene TRBJ1-1; D unclear. V was shortened by 6 bases and J by 8 bases, with 7 bases between the two germline ends. The CDR3 length is 10 residues. The germline V gene encodes CDR1 SGHTA and CDR2 FQGNSA. The CDR3 is CASRQTEAFF. The CDR3 DNA reads TGTGCCAGCAGACAAACCGAAGCTTTCTTT.

In this sample, this clonotype turned up a few times. The J gene is TRBJ2-2, the V gene TRBV9; D not certain. Trimming stripped 5 bases from V and 4 bases from J, with 9 bases between. There are 13 residues in the CDR3. The germline V gene encodes CDR1 SGDLS and CDR2 YYNGEE. The CDR3 region is CASSDKLTGELFF. The CDR3 nucleotides are TGTGCCAGCAGTGATAAGCTCACCGGGGAGCTGTTTTTT.

This clonotype appeared a few times. The chain joins TRBV10-1 to TRBJ1-1; D not resolved. Trimming stripped 5 bases from V and 1 base from J, with 8 bases between. The germline V gene has CDR1 WNHNN and CDR2 SYGVQD (reference sequence). The CDR3 runs 13 residues. CDR3 bases: TGCGCCAGCAGTCCGGTCCCGAACACTGAAGCTTTCTTT. Protein product: CASSPVPNTEAFF.